The T cell receptor beta chain described here comes from a study of neurological immune-mediated disorders. This clonotype was recorded at least ten times. Its specificity is unknown. TCRdb re-called the 5' RACE reads through MiXCR, storing one row per CDR3 protein. The sample consists of 50,000 or so distinct CDR3 sequences, approximately 10% of them appearing once. The V and J ends lost 4 bases and 5 bases respectively, with 11 bases between them. The CDR3 sequence is 13 residues long. Germline V gene sequence: CDR1 DFQATT, CDR2 SNEGSKA (reference sequence). Study-wide results and limits: No CDR3 amino acid sequences were shared by expanded clones across subjects, suggesting private repertoires in all groups.

The chain carries TRBV20-1 and TRBJ1-4, with D possibly matching TRBD1 (5 bases). This clonotype originated in a man between 60 and 75 years old in good health. Sequenced sample: PBMCs. The chain's CDR3 is CSATREVNEKLFF. The CDR3 DNA reads as TGCAGTGCTACCAGGGAGGTCAATGAAAAACTGTTTTTT.